Included here is one T cell receptor (beta chain) sequence, with context. The data derive from a study of blood T cell repertoires in COVID-19. In the study overall: The samples span acute and convalescent COVID-19 from the United States, Italy and Spain. T cells, B-cell-depleted T cells, or PBMCs provided the cDNA or gDNA that served as material.

In Seattle, patients joined the study during active infection and were tracked longitudinally. The germline V gene encodes CDR1 SQVTM and CDR2 ANQGSEA. This CDR3 contains 16 residues. V gave up 6 bases and J gave up 3 bases, with 21 bases separating them. Clones were sequenced by immunoSEQ multiplex PCR, and TCRdb holds only the in-frame ones, with some missing. The repertoire includes 150,000 to 200,000 clones, 85% of them detected once, and under 0.95% sits in the top ten. The sequenced sample was peripheral blood. The source of this sequence is a man aged 60-69 years with COVID-19, enrolled during active disease. The V call is TRBV29-1, the J call TRBJ1-5, with D possibly being TRBD1 (5 bases). In DNA form, the CDR3 reads TGCAGCGTCAGCCAGGGACTCCCTGCCTCCAATCAGCCCCAGCATTTT. Protein: CSVSQGLPASNQPQHF.